The 2 T cell receptor beta chains presented below share a single source sample, sequenced in a study of cytomegalovirus exposure and HLA in healthy donors. Primers: 60 Vbeta forward and 13 Jbeta reverse. The assay was immunoSEQ multiplex PCR, and TCRdb's table has in-frame clones only and misses some. The repertoire includes about 170,000 clones, around 62% of them detected once, and over 2.5% sits in the top ten. Sequencing used PBMCs. The receptors derive from a man aged 35-49 years in good health and CMV-seronegative.

This rearrangement joins TRBV2 to TRBJ1-2, with D perhaps TRBD1 (5 bases). V was clipped by 7 bases and J by 8 bases, with 14 bases between them. Looked up from germline, CDR1 is SNHLY and CDR2 is FYNNEI. The CDR3 consists of 12 residues. The chain's CDR3 is CASKTSGVGYTF. CDR3 in DNA: TGTGCCAGCAAGACATCGGGGGTCGGCTACACCTTC.

Turning to this clone: Germline is not matched at one junction end, which may reflect a read error. The chain is built from TRBV7-9 and TRBJ1-6; the D gene is possibly TRBD1 (6 bases). CDR3 length equals 14 residues. Germline V gene lookup returns CDR1 SEHNR and CDR2 FQNEAQ (reference sequence). CDR3 DNA: TGTTCCAGCAGCTTAGAGGGGGAAGGATCACCCCTCCACTTT. Translated: CSSSLEGEGSPLHF.